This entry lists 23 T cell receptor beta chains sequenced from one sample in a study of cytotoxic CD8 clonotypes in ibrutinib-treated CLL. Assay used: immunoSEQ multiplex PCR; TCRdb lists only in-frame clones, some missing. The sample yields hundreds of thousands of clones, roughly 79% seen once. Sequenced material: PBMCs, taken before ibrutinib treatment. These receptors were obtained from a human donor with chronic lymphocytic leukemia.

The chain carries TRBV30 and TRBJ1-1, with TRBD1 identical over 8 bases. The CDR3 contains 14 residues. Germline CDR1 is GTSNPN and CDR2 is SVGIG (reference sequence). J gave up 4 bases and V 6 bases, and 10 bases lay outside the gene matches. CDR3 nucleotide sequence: TGTGCCTGCCTCCGGACAGGGTTGGGCACTGAAGCTTTCTTT. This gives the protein CACLRTGLGTEAFF. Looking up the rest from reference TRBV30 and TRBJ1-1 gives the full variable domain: SQTIHQWPATLVQPVGSPLSLECTVEGTSNPNLYWYRQAAGRGLQLLFYSVGIGQISSEVPQNLSASRPQDRQFILSSKKLLLSDSGFYLCACLRTGLGTEAFFGQGTRLTVV.

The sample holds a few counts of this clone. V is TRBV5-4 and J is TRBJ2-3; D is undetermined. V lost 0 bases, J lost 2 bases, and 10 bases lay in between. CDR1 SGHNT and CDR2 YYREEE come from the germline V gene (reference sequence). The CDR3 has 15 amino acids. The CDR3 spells CASSLAGQYTDTQYF. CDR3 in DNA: TGTGCCAGCAGCTTGGCTGGTCAGTACACAGATACGCAGTATTTT.

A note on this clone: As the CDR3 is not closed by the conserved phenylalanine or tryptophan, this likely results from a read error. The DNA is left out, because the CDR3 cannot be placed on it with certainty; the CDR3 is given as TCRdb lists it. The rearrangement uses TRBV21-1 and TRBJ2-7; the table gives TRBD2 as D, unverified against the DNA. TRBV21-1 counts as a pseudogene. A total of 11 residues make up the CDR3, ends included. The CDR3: CASSKVRSRRL.

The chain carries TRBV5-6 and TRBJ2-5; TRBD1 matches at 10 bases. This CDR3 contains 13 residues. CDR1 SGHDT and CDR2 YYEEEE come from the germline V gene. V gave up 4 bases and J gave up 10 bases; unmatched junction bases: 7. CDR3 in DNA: TGTGCCAGCAGCACCGACAGGGGGCTTATCCAGTACTTC. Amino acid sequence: CASSTDRGLIQYF.

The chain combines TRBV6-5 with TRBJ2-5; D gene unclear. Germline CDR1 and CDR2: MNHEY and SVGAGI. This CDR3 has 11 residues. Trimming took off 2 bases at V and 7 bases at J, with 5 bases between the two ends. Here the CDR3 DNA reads TGTGCCAGCAGTTACAAAGGGACCCAGTACTTC. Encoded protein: CASSYKGTQYF.

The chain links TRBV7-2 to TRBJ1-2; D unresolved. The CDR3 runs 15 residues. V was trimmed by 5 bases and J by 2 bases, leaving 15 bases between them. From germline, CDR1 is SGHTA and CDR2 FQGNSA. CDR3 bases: TGTGCCAGCAGCACCGGGCCTCTCCCCAACTATGGCTACACCTTC. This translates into CASSTGPLPNYGYTF.

CDR3 amino acids: CASSRNSYEQYF. In DNA form, the CDR3 reads TGTGCCAGCAGTCGTAATTCCTACGAGCAGTACTTC. J is TRBJ2-7 and V is TRBV7-2; D unresolved. V lost 6 bases to trimming and J lost 1 base, with 7 bases between them. Germline V gives CDR1 SGHTA, CDR2 FQGNSA. The CDR3 contains 12 residues.

CDR3 sequence (DNA): TGTGCCAGCAGCGTAGGGGCTGGGCGGGAGACGTTCTTC. The encoded protein is CASSVGAGRETFF. The V gene is TRBV9, the J gene TRBJ2-1, with 7 nucleotides matching TRBD2. Germline CDR1 reads SGDLS; CDR2 reads YYNGEE. This CDR3 is built from 13 residues. The V and J ends lost 0 bases and 15 bases, in that order; junction bases with no gene match: 9. The whole variable domain, filled in from reference TRBV9 and TRBJ2-1, reads DSGVTQTPKHLITATGQRVTLRCSPRSGDLSVYWYQQSLDQGLQFLIQYYNGEERAKGNILERFSAQQFPDLHSELNLSSLELGDSALYFCASSVGAGRETFFGPGTRLTVL.

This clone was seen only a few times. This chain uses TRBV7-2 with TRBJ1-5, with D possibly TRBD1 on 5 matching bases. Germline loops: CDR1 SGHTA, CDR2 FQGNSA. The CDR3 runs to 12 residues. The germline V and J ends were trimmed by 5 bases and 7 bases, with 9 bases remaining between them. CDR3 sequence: CASSPGNQPQHF. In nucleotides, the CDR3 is TGTGCCAGCAGCCCAGGGAACCAGCCCCAGCATTTT.

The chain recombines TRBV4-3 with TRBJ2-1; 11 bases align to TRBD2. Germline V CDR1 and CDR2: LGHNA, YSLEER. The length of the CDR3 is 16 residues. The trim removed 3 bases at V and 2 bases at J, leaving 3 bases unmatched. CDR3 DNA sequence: TGCGCCAGCAGCCACGAACTAGCGGGAGCCTACAATGAGCAGTTCTTC. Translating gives CASSHELAGAYNEQFF.

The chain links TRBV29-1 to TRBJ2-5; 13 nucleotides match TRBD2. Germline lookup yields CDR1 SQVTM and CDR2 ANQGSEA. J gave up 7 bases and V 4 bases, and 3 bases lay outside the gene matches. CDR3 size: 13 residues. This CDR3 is CSVGTSGGLTQYF. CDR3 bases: TGCAGCGTTGGGACTAGCGGGGGTCTGACCCAGTACTTC.

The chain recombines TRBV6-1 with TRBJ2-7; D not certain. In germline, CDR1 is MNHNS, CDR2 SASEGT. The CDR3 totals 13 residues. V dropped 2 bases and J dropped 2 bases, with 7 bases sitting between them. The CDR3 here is CASSESWAYEQYF. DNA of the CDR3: TGTGCCAGCAGTGAATCGTGGGCCTACGAGCAGTACTTC.

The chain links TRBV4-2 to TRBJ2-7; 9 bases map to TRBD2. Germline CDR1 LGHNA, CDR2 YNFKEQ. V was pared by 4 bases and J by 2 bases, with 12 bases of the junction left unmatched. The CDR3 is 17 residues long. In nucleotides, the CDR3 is TGTGCCAGCAGCCGCGGGTTAGCGGGAGAGGGCCCCTACGAGCAGTACTTC. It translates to CASSRGLAGEGPYEQYF.

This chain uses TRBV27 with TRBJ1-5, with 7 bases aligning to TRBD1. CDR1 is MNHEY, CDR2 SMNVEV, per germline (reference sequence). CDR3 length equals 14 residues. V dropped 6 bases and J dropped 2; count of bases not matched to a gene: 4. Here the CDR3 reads CASRNTGGNQPQHF. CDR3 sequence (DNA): TGTGCCAGCAGAAATACAGGGGGCAATCAGCCCCAGCATTTT.

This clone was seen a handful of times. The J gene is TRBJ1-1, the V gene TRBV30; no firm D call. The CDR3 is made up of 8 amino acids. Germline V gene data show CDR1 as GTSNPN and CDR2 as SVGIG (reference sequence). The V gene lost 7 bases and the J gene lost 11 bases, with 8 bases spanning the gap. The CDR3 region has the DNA TGTGCCTCCATCGGGGCTTTCTTT. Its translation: CASIGAFF.

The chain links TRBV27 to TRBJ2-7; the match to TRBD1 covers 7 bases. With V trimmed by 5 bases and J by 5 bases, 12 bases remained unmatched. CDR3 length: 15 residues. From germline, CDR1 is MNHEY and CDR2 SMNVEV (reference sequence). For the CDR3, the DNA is TGTGCCAGCAGTCCCGGAGGAGGCAGGGGGAACGAGCAGTACTTC. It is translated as CASSPGGGRGNEQYF.

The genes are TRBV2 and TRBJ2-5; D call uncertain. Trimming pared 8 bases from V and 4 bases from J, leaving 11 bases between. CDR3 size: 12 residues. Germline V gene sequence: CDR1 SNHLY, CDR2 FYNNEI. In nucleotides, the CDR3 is TGTGCCAGCTCCTTCGTTGGAGAGACCCAGTACTTC. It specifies CASSFVGETQYF.

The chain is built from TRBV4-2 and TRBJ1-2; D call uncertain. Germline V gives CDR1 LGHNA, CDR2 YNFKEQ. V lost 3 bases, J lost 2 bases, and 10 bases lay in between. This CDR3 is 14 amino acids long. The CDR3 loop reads CASSHTPGNYGYTF. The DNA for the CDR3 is TGTGCCAGCAGCCACACGCCCGGAAACTATGGCTACACCTTC.

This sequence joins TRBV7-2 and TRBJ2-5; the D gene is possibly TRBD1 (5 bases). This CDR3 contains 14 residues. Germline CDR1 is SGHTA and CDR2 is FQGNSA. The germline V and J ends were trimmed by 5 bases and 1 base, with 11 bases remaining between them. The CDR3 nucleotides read TGTGCCAGCAGCCAATGGACAACCCAAGAGACCCAGTACTTC. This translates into CASSQWTTQETQYF.

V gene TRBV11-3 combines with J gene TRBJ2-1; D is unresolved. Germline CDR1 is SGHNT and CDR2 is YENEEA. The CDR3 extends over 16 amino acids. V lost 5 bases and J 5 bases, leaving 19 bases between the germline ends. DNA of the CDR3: TGTGCCAGCAGCCCAAACGGCCAAGGGATGCACAATGAGCAGTTCTTC. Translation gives CASSPNGQGMHNEQFF.

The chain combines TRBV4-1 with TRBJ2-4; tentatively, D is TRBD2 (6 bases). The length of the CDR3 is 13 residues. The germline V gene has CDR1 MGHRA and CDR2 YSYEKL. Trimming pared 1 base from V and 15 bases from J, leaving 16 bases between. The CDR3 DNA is TGCGCCAGCAGCCAAGCTCCTTTGGGGGGACGGTACTTC. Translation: CASSQAPLGGRYF.

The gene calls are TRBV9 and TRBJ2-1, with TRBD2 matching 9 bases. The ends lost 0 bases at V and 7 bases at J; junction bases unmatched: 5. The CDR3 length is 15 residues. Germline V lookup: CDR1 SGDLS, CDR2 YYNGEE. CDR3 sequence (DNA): TGTGCCAGCAGCGTAGCCGCTAGCGGGAAGAATGAGCAGTTCTTC. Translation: CASSVAASGKNEQFF.

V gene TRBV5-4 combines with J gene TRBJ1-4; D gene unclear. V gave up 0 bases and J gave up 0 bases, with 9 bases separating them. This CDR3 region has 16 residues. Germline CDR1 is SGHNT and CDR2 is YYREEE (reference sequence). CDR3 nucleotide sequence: TGTGCCAGCAGCTTGGGTGTGGCAACAACTAATGAAAAACTGTTTTTT. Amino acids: CASSLGVATTNEKLFF.